The 21 T cell receptor beta chains presented below share a single source sample, sequenced in a study of metastatic and nonmetastatic thyroid tumors. From the PCR reads, TCRdb re-called clones with MiXCR. The sample lists some 33,000 clones; approximately 7% were seen once. None of the patients had undergone any treatment ahead of thyroid surgery. Input material: blood. These receptors were taken from a female donor with papillary thyroid cancer or a benign thyroid nodule (not recorded which). Some clones in this sample may be carry-over from other donors' samples.

CDR3 coding DNA: TGCAGTGCGTGGACAGCCTCCACCCGCTATGGCTACACCTTC. Residues: CSAWTASTRYGYTF. This chain links TRBV20-1 with TRBJ1-2; possibly TRBD1 for D (6 bases). CDR1 and CDR2 (germline): DFQATT, SNEGSKA (reference sequence). V dropped 6 bases and J dropped 4 bases, with 18 bases sitting between them. There are 14 residues in the CDR3.

About this clone: Because it lacks the conserved phenylalanine or tryptophan at the end, this CDR3 is likely a read error. The rearrangement links TRBV18 to TRBJ2-3; 7 bases line up with TRBD1. Germline V gives CDR1 KGHSH, CDR2 LQKENI. This CDR3 spans 15 amino acids. CDR3 in DNA: TGTGCTAGCTCACCACAACAGGGGAGCACAGATACGCAGTATTCT. Protein: CASSPQQGSTDTQYS.

This clone was observed at least ten times. CDR3 DNA: TGTGCCAGCAGTGAGGCAGAAATGAACACTGAAGCTTTCTTT. Its protein product is CASSEAEMNTEAFF. The V gene is TRBV6-1, the J gene TRBJ1-1; D unresolved. CDR1 and CDR2 from the germline V gene are MNHNS and SASEGT. This CDR3 is 14 amino acids long. V was trimmed by 3 bases and J by 0 bases, leaving 8 bases between them.

This clone occurred many times. V gene TRBV30 combines with J gene TRBJ1-6; D not resolved. V dropped 7 bases and J dropped 0 bases, with 7 bases sitting between them. The CDR3 length is 13 residues. CDR1 GTSNPN and CDR2 SVGIG come from the germline V gene (reference sequence). CDR3 bases: TGTGCCTCCAGCATCTCCTATAATTCACCCCTCCACTTT. Translated, it gives CASSISYNSPLHF.

This clone was seen more than once but under ten times. A much more abundant neighbour one base away suggests this may be a read error. The same CDR3 can be traced to other DNA sequences in this sample. This sequence joins TRBV5-1 and TRBJ2-3; D call uncertain. The CDR3 loop spans 15 amino acids. Germline CDR1 SGHRS, CDR2 YFSETQ. Deletions cut 0 bases from V and 4 bases from J, with 12 bases between. For the CDR3, the DNA is TGCGCCAGCAGCTTGGCCCCCGAATTCGCAGATACGCAGTATTTT. The encoded protein is CASSLAPEFADTQYF.

With regard to this clone: This could be a read error, since a much larger clone is one nucleotide away. The chain links TRBV20-1 to TRBJ2-3, with unresolved D. Germline CDR1 is DFQATT and CDR2 is SNEGSKA (reference sequence). The CDR3 sequence is 13 residues long. Trimming took off 8 bases at V and 5 bases at J, with 17 bases between the two ends. CDR3 in DNA: TGCAGTTCGCTCGCGACTCGGCAAGATACGCAGTATTTT. This sequence encodes CSSLATRQDTQYF.

There are many counts of this clone. The chain couples TRBV7-2 to TRBJ2-7; 11 bases are a match to TRBD1. CDR1 SGHTA and CDR2 FQGNSA come from the germline V gene. There are 15 residues in the CDR3. V shed 3 bases and J 3 bases; nucleotides not matched to a gene: 4. CDR3 in DNA: TGTGCCAGCAGCTTGTTTGGGACAGGGGGCTACGAGCAGTACTTC. Translating gives CASSLFGTGGYEQYF.

There are many counts of this clone. The chain employs TRBV20-1 and TRBJ2-7, with 10 bases aligning to TRBD2. This CDR3 is 13 amino acids long. Trimming at V came to 8 bases and at J to 5 bases, leaving 9 bases not matched to a gene. The V gene's germline CDR1 is DFQATT and CDR2 SNEGSKA (reference sequence). For the CDR3, the DNA is TGCAGTCATCGGCCTAGCGGGAGCCACGAGCAGTACTTC. Protein sequence: CSHRPSGSHEQYF.

This clone occurred many times. The chain links TRBV7-2 to TRBJ2-7; TRBD2 aligns across 9 bases. Per the germline V gene, CDR1 is SGHTA and CDR2 is FQGNSA. The V and J ends lost 3 bases and 4 bases, in that order; junction bases with no gene match: 13. CDR3 size: 17 residues. In DNA form, the CDR3 reads TGTGCCAGCAGCTTGGGGACTAGCACTACGTTTCGGTACGAGCAGTACTTC. Protein sequence: CASSLGTSTTFRYEQYF.

This clone has ten or more counts. The chain combines TRBV6-1 with TRBJ2-1, with TRBD2 identical over 9 bases. The ends lost 5 bases at V and 14 bases at J; junction bases unmatched: 10. The CDR3 contains 13 residues. Germline CDR1 reads MNHNS; CDR2 reads SASEGT. CDR3 protein: CASSSLGTSYKFF. CDR3 nucleotides: TGTGCCAGCAGTTCCCTCGGGACTAGCTATAAGTTCTTC.

This clone has a count of ten or more. The sample contains more than one DNA sequence encoding this CDR3. The chain uses TRBV27 and TRBJ1-2; the D is unclear. Germline CDR1 is MNHEY and CDR2 is SMNVEV (reference sequence). The CDR3 extends over 13 amino acids. The germline V and J ends were trimmed by 3 bases and 4 bases, with 9 bases remaining between them. CDR3 region: CASSFRGFYGYTF. CDR3 sequence (DNA): TGTGCCAGCAGTTTTCGCGGATTCTATGGCTACACCTTC.

This clone has only a few counts. It may be a read error: a sequence one base away is much more abundant. This chain links TRBV7-9 with TRBJ2-6; D remains unclear. V shed 5 bases and J shed 11 bases, with 10 bases lying between them. Germline V gene lookup returns CDR1 SEHNR and CDR2 FQNEAQ (reference sequence). CDR3 size: 12 residues. DNA for the CDR3: TGTGCCAGCAGCACGGACCGGTACGTCCTGACTTTC. As protein: CASSTDRYVLTF.

This clone came up many times. J is TRBJ2-7 and V is TRBV7-9; 7 nucleotides match TRBD2. Trimming cost V 1 base and J 6 bases; bases outside gene matches: 9. From germline, CDR1 is SEHNR and CDR2 FQNEAQ (reference sequence). The CDR3 length is 15 residues. CDR3 nucleotides: TGTGCCAGCAGCTTAGGATGGGGAGGGTCGGGCGAGCAGTACTTC. This encodes CASSLGWGGSGEQYF.

The sample holds many counts of this clone. The rearrangement joins TRBV2 to TRBJ1-6, with D hard to call. Germline V gene data show CDR1 as SNHLY and CDR2 as FYNNEI. V lost 8 bases, J lost 13 bases, and 24 bases lay in between. This CDR3 is built from 15 residues. The CDR3 DNA reads TGTGCCAGCCTAAAACACCGGGAAAATCAACCCCCCCTCCACTTT. Residues: CASLKHRENQPPLHF.

This clone was seen many times. The rearrangement uses TRBV6-2 or TRBV6-3 and TRBJ1-5; the match to TRBD1 covers 7 bases. The CDR3 is made up of 13 amino acids. The ends lost 6 bases at V and 7 bases at J; junction bases unmatched: 6. In germline, CDR1 is MNHEY, CDR2 SVGEGT. DNA for the CDR3: TGTGCCAGCAGAAGACAGGGAGGGCAGCCCCAGCATTTT. Translated: CASRRQGGQPQHF.

This clone was found many times. The chain combines TRBV28 with TRBJ2-7; the D gene could be TRBD1 or TRBD2 (5 bases each). Trimming cost V 6 bases and J 0 bases, with 9 bases left between them. The germline gives CDR1 MDHEN, CDR2 SYDVKM. CDR3 size: 13 residues. The DNA of the CDR3 is TGTGCCAGCAGGGGGGTCAGCTCCTACGAGCAGTACTTC. Its protein product is CASRGVSSYEQYF.

This clone has a count of ten or more. The chain links TRBV20-1 to TRBJ2-1; maybe TRBD2 (7 bases). Germline V CDR1 and CDR2: DFQATT, SNEGSKA (reference sequence). This CDR3 has 14 amino acids. Trimming shortened V by 3 bases and J by 2 bases, and 11 bases separated the two germline ends. Here the CDR3 DNA reads TGCAGTGCTAGCTTGCGGGGGCCCTACAATGAGCAGTTCTTC. It is translated as CSASLRGPYNEQFF.

This clone was detected many times. Just one base apart from a much larger clone, this may be a read error. This specimen includes other DNA sequences encoding the same CDR3. The V gene is TRBV19, the J gene TRBJ2-5; D assignment may be TRBD1 or TRBD2 (6 bases each). The CDR3 loop spans 13 amino acids. Germline V CDR1 and CDR2: LNHDA, SQIVND (reference sequence). CDR3 nucleotides: TGTGCCAGTAGCTCCCGGGGGCCCGAGACTCAGTACTTC. Its translation: CASSSRGPETQYF.

This clone has at least ten counts. V gene TRBV6-2 or TRBV6-3 combines with J gene TRBJ2-1; TRBD1 is a possible D gene (6 bases). Germline CDR1 is MNHEY and CDR2 is SVGEGT. Trimming removed 6 bases from V and 3 bases from J, with 15 bases in between. The CDR3 loop spans 15 amino acids. DNA of the CDR3: TGTGCCAGCAGCCCCCTGGACAGAGGCTACAATGAGCAGTTCTTC. Translating it yields CASSPLDRGYNEQFF.

This clone was seen repeatedly, ten times or more. The chain's CDR3 is CASSYFGSGGEKLFF. The CDR3 coding sequence is TGTGCCAGCAGTTACTTCGGGAGCGGCGGGGAAAAACTGTTTTTT. The chain couples TRBV6-2 or TRBV6-3 to TRBJ1-4; D is ambiguous. This CDR3 is built from 15 residues. Germline assignment: CDR1 MNHEY and CDR2 SVGEGT. The V gene lost 1 base and the J gene lost 8 bases, with 14 bases spanning the gap.

This clone has more than one count but fewer than ten. The V and J genes are TRBV18 and TRBJ2-5; 7 positions match TRBD1. Germline V CDR1 and CDR2: KGHSH, LQKENI. This CDR3 contains 15 residues. J gave up 5 bases and V 0 bases, and 6 bases lay outside the gene matches. This CDR3 reads CASSPPEGAWETQYF. For the CDR3, the DNA is TGTGCCAGCTCACCACCCGAGGGGGCATGGGAGACCCAGTACTTC. The whole variable domain, remainder taken from reference TRBV18 and TRBJ2-5, is NAGVMQNPRHLVRRRGQEARLRCSPMKGHSHVYWYRQLPEEGLKFMVYLQKENIIDESGMPKERFSAEFPKEGPSILRIQQVVRGDSAAYFCASSPPEGAWETQYFGPGTRLLVL.